The T cell receptor (beta chain) described here comes from a study of blood T cell repertoires in COVID-19. Across the study: PBMCs, B-cell-depleted T cells, or T cells provided the cDNA or gDNA that made up the material.

The V gene lost 1 base and the J gene lost 4 bases, with 13 bases spanning the gap. Germline CDR1 and CDR2: PRHDT and FYEKMQ (reference sequence). This CDR3 spans 16 amino acids. Profiled with immunoSEQ multiplex PCR; TCRdb holds only in-frame clones, not every one. The sample lists some 110,000 clones, roughly nine tenths occurring once. The sequence derives from a human donor in a cohort sampled during active COVID-19. The rearrangement links TRBV13 to TRBJ2-2; TRBD1 might be the D (5 bases). Sequencing used peripheral blood. The CDR3 is CASSLVGRLPTGELFF. In nucleotides, the CDR3 is TGTGCCAGCAGCTTAGTGGGGCGGCTTCCCACCGGGGAGCTGTTTTTT.